This is a list of T cell receptor beta chains from one sample in a study of T-cell reconstitution after alpha-beta-depleted transplantation in children. TCRdb reprocessed the PCR reads with MiXCR, giving one entry per CDR3 protein. The profile shows around 450,000 distinct CDR3 sequences, under 12% of them singletons. Sequenced material: PBMCs, taken before TCRalphabeta/CD19-depleted stem cell transplant. Receptors were obtained from a child younger than 10 with inherited bone marrow failure, due to receive a stem cell transplant. The CDR3 runs from the conserved cysteine through the conserved F or W. A D gene is named only where the DNA matches it firmly. Where a row states a size, it is once, few, many or the class of an expanded clone; other rows omit it.

TRBJ2-3,TRBD2,few,TRBV7-2,TGTGCCAGCAGCTCCTATAGCGGGGACACAGATACGCAGTATTTT,CASSSYSGDTDTQYF
TRBJ2-1,TRBD2,many,TRBV27,TGTGCCAGCAGTTGGACTAGCGGGAGAGCCACCTACAATGAGCAGTTCTTC,CASSWTSGRATYNEQFF
TRBJ2-1,.,many,TRBV7-8,TGTGCCAGCAGCAAGGGACTTTCCAATGAGCAGTTCTTC,CASSKGLSNEQFF
TRBJ2-1,TRBD2,.,TRBV7-2,TGTGCCAGCAGCTTATACCAGCGGGGTTACAATGAGCAGTTCTTC,CASSLYQRGYNEQFF
TRBJ1-1,.,many,TRBV7-2,TGTGCCAGCAGCCGCGGGGGGGGTCGAGGAGGGCGCACTGAAGCTTTCTTT,CASSRGGGRGGRTEAFF
TRBJ2-1,TRBD2,few,TRBV6-1,TGTGCCAGCAGTCGAGGACTAGCGGGACTCGGGGAGCAGTTCTTC,CASSRGLAGLGEQFF
TRBJ2-1,.,few,TRBV7-8,TGTGCCAGCAGCCCATCCCTTGGGGGAATTTCCTACAATGAGCAGTTCTTC,CASSPSLGGISYNEQFF
TRBJ2-3,.,many,TRBV5-5,TGTGCCAGCAGCGCCCCCGGGGTTCAGACACACACAGATACGCAGTATTTT,CASSAPGVQTHTDTQYF
TRBJ2-6,.,many,TRBV4-3,TGCGCCAGCGGAGACGGGGCCAACGTCCTGACTTTC,CASGDGANVLTF
TRBJ2-2,TRBD2,few,TRBV30,TGTGCCTGGAGTCCCTGGACTAGCGGGAGAACCGGGGAGCTGTTTTTT,CAWSPWTSGRTGELFF
TRBJ2-1,TRBD2,.,TRBV11-2,TGTGCCAGCAGCCCGAAACGACGGCCTAGCGGGAGTTTCCACAATGAGCAGTTCTTC,CASSPKRRPSGSFHNEQFF